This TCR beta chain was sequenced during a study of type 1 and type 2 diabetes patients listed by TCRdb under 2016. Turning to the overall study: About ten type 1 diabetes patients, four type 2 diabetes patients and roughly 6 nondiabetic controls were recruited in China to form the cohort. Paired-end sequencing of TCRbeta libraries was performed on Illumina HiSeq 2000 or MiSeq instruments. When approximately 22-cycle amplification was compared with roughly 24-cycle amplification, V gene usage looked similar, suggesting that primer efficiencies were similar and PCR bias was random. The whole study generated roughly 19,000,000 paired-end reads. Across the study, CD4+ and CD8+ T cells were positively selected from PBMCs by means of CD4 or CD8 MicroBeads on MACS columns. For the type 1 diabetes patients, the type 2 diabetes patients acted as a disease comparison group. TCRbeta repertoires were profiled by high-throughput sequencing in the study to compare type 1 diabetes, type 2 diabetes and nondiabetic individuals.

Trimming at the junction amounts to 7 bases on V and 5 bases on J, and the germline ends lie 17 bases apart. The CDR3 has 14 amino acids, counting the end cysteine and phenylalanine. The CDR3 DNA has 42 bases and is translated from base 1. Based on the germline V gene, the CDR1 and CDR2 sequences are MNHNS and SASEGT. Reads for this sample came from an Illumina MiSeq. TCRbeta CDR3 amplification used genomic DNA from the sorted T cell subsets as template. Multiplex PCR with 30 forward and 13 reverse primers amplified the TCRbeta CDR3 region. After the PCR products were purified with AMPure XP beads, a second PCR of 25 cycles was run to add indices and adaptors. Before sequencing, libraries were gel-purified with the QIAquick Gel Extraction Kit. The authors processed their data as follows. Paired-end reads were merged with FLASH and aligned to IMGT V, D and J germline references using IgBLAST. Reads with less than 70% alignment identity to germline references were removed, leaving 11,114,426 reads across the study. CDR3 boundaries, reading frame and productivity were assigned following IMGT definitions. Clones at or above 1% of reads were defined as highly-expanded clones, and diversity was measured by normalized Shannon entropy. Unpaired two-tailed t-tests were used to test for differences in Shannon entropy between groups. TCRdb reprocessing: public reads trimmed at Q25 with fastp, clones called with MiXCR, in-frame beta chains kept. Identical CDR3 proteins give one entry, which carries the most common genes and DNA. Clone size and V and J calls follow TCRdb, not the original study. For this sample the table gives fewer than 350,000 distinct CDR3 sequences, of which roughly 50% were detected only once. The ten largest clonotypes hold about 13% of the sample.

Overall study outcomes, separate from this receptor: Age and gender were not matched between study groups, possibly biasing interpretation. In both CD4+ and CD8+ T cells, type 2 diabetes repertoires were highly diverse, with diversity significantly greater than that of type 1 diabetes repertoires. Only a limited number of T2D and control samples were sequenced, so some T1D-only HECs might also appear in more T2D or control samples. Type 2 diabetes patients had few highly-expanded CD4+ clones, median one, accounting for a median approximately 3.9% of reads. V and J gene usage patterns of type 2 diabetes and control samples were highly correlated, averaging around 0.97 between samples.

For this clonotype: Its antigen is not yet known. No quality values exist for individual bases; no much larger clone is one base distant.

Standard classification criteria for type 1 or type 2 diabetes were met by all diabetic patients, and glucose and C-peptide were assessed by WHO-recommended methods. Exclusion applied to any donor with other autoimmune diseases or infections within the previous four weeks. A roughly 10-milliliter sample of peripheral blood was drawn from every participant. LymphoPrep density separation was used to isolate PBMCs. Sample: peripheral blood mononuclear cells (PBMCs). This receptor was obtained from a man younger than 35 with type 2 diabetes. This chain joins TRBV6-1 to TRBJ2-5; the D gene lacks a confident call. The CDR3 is CASMIDLGFETQYF. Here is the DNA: TGTGCCAGCATGATTGATCTGGGCTTTGAGACCCAGTACTTC.